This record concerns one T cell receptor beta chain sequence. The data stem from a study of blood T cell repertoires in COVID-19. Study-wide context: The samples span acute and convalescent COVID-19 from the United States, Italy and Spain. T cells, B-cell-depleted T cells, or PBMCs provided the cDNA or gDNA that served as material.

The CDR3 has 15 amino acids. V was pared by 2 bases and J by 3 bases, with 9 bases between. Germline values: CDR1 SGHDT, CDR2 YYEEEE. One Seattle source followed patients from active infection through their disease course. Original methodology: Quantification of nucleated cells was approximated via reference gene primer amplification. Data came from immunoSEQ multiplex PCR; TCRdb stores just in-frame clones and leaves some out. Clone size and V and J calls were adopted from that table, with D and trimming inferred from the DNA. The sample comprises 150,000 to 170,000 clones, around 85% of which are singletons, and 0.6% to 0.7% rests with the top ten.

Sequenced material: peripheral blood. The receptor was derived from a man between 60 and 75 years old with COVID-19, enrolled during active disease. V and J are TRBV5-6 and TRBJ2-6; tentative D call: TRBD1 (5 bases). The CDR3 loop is CASSFQGSGANVLTF. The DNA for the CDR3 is TGTGCCAGCAGCTTTCAGGGAAGTGGGGCCAACGTCCTGACTTTC.